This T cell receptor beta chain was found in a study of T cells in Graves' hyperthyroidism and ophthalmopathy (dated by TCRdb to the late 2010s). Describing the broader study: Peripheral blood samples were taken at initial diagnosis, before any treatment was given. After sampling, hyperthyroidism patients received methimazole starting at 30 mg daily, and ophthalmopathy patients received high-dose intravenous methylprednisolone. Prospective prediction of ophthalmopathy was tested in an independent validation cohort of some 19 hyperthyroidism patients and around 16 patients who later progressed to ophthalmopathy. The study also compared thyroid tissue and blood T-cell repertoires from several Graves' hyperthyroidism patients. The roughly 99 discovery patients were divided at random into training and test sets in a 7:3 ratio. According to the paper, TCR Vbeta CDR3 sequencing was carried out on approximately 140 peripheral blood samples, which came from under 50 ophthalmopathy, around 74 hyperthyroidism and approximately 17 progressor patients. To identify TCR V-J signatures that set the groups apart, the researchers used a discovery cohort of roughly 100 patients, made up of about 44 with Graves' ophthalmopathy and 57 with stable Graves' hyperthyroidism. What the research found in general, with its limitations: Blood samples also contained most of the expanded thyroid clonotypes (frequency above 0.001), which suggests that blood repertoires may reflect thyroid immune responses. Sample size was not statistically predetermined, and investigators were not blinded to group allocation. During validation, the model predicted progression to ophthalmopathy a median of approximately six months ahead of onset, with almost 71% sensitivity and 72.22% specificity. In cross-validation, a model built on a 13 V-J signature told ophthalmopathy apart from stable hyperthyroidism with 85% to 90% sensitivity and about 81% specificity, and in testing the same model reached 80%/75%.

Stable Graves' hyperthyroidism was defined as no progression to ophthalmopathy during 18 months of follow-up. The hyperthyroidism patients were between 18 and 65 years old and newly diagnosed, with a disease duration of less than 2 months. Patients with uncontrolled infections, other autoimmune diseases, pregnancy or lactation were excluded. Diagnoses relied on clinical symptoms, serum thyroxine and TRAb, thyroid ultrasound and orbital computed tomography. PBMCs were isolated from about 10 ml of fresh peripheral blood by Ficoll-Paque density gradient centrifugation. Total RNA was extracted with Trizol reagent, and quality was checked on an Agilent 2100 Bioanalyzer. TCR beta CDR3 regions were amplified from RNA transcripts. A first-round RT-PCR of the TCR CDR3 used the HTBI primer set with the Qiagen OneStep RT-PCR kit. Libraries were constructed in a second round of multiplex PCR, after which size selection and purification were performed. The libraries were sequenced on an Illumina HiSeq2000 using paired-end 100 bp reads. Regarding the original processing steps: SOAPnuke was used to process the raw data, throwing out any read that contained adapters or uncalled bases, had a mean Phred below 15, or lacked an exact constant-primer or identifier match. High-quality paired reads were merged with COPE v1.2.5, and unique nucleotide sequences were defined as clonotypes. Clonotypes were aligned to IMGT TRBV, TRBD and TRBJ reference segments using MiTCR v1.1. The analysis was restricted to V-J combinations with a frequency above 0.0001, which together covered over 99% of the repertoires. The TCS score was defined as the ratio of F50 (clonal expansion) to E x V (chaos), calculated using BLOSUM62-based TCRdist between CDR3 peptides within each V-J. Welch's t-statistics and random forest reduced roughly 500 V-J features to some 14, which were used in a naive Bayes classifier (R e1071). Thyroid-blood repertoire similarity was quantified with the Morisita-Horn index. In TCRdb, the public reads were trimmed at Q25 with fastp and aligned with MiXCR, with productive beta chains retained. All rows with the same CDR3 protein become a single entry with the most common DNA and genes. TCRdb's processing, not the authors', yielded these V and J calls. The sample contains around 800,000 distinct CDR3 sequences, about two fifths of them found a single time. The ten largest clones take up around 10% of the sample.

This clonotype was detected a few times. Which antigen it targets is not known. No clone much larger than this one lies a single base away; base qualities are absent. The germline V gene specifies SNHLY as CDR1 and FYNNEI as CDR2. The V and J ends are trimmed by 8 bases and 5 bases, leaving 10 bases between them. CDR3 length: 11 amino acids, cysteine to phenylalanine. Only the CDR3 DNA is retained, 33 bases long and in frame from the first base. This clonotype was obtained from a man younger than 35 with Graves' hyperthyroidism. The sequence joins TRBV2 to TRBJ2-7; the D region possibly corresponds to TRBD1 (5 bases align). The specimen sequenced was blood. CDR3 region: CASGIQDEQYF. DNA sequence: TGTGCCAGCGGGATACAGGACGAGCAGTACTTC.